Given below is one TCR beta chain in context. The record originates from a study of blood T cell repertoires in COVID-19. About the research overall: T cells, B-cell-depleted T cells, or PBMCs supplied cDNA or gDNA.

V dropped 3 bases and J dropped 6 bases, with 12 bases sitting between them. CDR3 size: 14 residues. Per the germline V gene, CDR1 is LNHDA and CDR2 is SQIVND (reference sequence). Researchers sorted participants into cohorts using their self-reported clinical history. Data came from immunoSEQ multiplex PCR; TCRdb stores just in-frame clones and leaves some out. The sample records hundreds of thousands of clones, roughly 85% being singletons. The origin of this receptor is a woman aged 50 to 65 who had been exposed to COVID-19. The chain combines TRBV19 with TRBJ1-5; tentatively, D is TRBD1 (6 bases). The sample taken for sequencing was PBMCs or T cells enriched from blood (not recorded which). CDR3 amino acids: CASSIKQGPQPQHF. As DNA, the CDR3 is TGTGCCAGTAGTATCAAACAGGGTCCTCAGCCCCAGCATTTT.